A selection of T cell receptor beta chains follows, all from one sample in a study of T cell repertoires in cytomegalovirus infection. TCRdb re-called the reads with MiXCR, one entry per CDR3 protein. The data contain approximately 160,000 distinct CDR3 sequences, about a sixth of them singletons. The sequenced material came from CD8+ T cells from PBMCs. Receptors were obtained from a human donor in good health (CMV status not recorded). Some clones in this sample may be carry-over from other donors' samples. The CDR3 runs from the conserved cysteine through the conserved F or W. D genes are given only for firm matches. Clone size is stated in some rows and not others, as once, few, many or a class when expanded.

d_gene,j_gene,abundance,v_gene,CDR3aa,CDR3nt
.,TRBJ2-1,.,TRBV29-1,CSVDPGSPSSYNEQFF,TGCAGCGTTGACCCGGGATCGCCAAGCTCCTACAATGAGCAGTTCTTC
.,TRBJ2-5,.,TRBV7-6,CASSFRGEETQYF,TGTGCCAGCAGCTTTCGTGGGGAAGAGACCCAGTACTTC
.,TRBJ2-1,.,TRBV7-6,CASSLTWADYNEQFF,TGTGCCAGCAGCTTAACCTGGGCGGACTACAATGAGCAGTTCTTC
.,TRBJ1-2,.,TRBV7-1,CASIGGRNYGYTF,TGTGCCAGCATTGGAGGCCGTAACTATGGCTACACCTTC
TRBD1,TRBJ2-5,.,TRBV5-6,CASRPTGLRQETQYF,TGTGCCAGCAGACCGACAGGGCTCCGACAAGAGACCCAGTACTTC
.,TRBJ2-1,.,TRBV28,CASSFGLPDEQFF,TGTGCCAGCAGTTTCGGGTTACCGGATGAGCAGTTCTTC
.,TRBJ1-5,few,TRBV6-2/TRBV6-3,CASSPGRFSPQHF,TGTGCCAGCAGTCCCGGACGGTTTTCGCCCCAGCATTTT
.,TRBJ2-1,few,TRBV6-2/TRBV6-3,CASSYEEDEQFF,TGTGCCAGCAGTTACGAGGAGGATGAGCAGTTCTTC
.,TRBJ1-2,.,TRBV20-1,CSARIPRTRGASYGYTF,TGCAGTGCTAGAATTCCCAGAACGAGGGGGGCCAGCTATGGCTACACCTTC
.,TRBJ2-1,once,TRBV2,CASSFRLEVTHNEQFF,TGTGCCAGCAGCTTCCGACTAGAGGTCACCCACAATGAGCAGTTCTTC
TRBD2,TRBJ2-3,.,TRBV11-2,CASSLELAGVDTQYF,TGTGCCAGCAGCTTAGAACTAGCGGGAGTGGATACGCAGTATTTT
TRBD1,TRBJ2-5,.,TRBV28,CASSSPRDRGETQYF,TGTGCCAGCAGTTCCCCCCGGGACAGGGGGGAGACCCAGTACTTC
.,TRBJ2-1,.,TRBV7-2,CASQAGAAYNEQFF,TGTGCCAGCCAAGCGGGCGCCGCCTACAATGAGCAGTTCTTC
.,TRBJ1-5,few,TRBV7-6,CASGENLNQPQHF,TGTGCCAGCGGGGAAAACCTCAATCAGCCCCAGCATTTT
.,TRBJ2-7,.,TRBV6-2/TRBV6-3,CASIDPPHGPYEQYF,TGTGCCAGCATCGACCCCCCCCACGGTCCCTACGAGCAGTACTTC
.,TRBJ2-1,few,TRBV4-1,CASSPTSRDFYNEQFF,TGCGCCAGCAGCCCCACAAGCCGAGACTTTTACAATGAGCAGTTCTTC
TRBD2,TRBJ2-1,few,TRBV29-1,CSVEGLAGPINEQFF,TGCAGCGTTGAAGGACTAGCGGGGCCAATCAATGAGCAGTTCTTC
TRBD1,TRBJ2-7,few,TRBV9,CASSYRDRGPDEQYF,TGTGCCAGCAGCTACCGGGACAGGGGACCGGACGAGCAGTACTTC
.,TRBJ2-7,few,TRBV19,CASSIGSSFYEQYF,TGTGCCAGTAGTATCGGGTCCTCCTTCTACGAGCAGTACTTC
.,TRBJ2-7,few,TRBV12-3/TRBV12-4,CASSPGVGVYEQYF,TGTGCCAGCAGTCCCGGGGTCGGGGTCTACGAGCAGTACTTC
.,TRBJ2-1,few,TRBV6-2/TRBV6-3,CASSYSIRGNEQFF,TGTGCCAGCAGTTACTCGATAAGAGGCAATGAGCAGTTCTTC
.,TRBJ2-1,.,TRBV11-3,CASSGALSSYNEQFF,TGTGCCAGCAGCGGGGCCCTTAGCTCCTACAATGAGCAGTTCTTC
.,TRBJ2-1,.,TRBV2,CASPPAGPQGLRPNEQFF,TGTGCCAGCCCGCCAGCAGGCCCACAGGGCTTGCGCCCTAATGAGCAGTTCTTC
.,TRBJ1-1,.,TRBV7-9,CASSLVVQGQAFF,TGTGCCAGCAGCTTAGTGGTGCAGGGTCAAGCTTTCTTT
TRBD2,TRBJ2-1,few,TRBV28,CASSFQGTSGRIEQFF,TGTGCCAGCAGTTTCCAGGGGACTAGCGGGAGGATTGAGCAGTTCTTC
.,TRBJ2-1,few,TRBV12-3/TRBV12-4,CANHPLGSRDYNEQFF,TGTGCCAACCATCCCCTGGGGAGCAGGGATTACAATGAGCAGTTCTTC
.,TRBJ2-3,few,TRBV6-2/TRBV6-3,CASSYLADTQYF,TGTGCCAGCAGTTACCTTGCAGATACGCAGTATTTT
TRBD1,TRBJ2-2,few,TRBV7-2,CASSINRGSTGELFF,TGTGCCAGCAGCATAAACAGGGGAAGCACCGGGGAGCTGTTTTTT
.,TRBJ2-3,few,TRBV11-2,CASSLYKDTQYF,TGTGCCAGCAGCTTATACAAGGATACGCAGTATTTT
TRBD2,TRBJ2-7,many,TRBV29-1,CSVRGLAEFSYEQYF,TGCAGCGTTCGGGGACTAGCGGAGTTCTCCTACGAGCAGTACTTC
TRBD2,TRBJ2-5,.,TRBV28,CASSLLTSGWYQETQYF,TGTGCCAGCAGTTTATTAACTAGCGGGTGGTACCAAGAGACCCAGTACTTC
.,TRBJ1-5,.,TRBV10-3,CAISESSGRKNQPQHF,TGTGCCATCAGTGAGTCGTCAGGGAGGAAAAATCAGCCCCAGCATTTT
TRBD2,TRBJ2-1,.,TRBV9,CASSQPRSRGGSSYNEQFF,TGTGCCAGCAGCCAACCTCGTAGTCGGGGCGGGAGCTCCTACAATGAGCAGTTCTTC
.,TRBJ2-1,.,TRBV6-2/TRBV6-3,CASRRLRSSYNEQFF,TGTGCCAGCAGACGCTTACGTAGCTCCTACAATGAGCAGTTCTTC
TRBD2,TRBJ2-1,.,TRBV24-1,CATVRRGGSYNEQFF,TGTGCCACCGTTAGGAGGGGAGGGTCTTACAATGAGCAGTTCTTC
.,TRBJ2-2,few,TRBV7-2,CASSTTHPELFF,TGTGCCAGCAGCACCACACACCCGGAGCTGTTTTTT
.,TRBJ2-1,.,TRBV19,CASTQGHLRVNEQFF,TGTGCCAGTACCCAGGGACACCTTAGGGTCAATGAGCAGTTCTTC
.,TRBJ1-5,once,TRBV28,CASSFGVDSGGQPQHF,TGTGCCAGCAGTTTTGGGGTGGACTCCGGGGGTCAGCCCCAGCATTTT
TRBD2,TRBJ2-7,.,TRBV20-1,CSARGRLAGDLSYEQYF,TGCAGTGCTAGAGGCAGACTAGCGGGGGACCTCTCCTACGAGCAGTACTTC
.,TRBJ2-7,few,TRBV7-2,CASSPGVREQYF,TGTGCCAGCAGCCCAGGGGTGCGTGAGCAGTACTTC
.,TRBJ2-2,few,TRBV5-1,CASTDSYTGELFF,TGCGCCAGCACCGACAGCTACACCGGGGAGCTGTTTTTT
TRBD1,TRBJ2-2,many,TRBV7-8,CASSETRGWYTGELFF,TGTGCCAGCAGCGAAACCAGGGGGTGGTACACCGGGGAGCTGTTTTTT
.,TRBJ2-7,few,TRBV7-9,CASSLEISPDPYEQYF,TGTGCCAGCAGCTTAGAGATCTCACCGGACCCCTACGAGCAGTACTTC
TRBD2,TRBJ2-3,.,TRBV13,CASSAISGNYTDTQYF,TGTGCCAGCAGCGCAATTAGCGGGAACTACACAGATACGCAGTATTTT
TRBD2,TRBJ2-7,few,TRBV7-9,CASSFASGRLYEQYF,TGTGCCAGCAGCTTTGCTAGCGGGCGACTATACGAGCAGTACTTC
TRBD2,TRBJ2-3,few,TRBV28,CASIVRLAGQPDTQYF,TGTGCCAGCATAGTCAGACTAGCGGGACAGCCAGATACGCAGTATTTT
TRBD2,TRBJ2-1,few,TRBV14,CASSHTSGGAHEQFF,TGTGCCAGCAGCCATACTAGCGGGGGGGCCCATGAGCAGTTCTTC
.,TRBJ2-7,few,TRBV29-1,CSASGGRLYEQYF,TGCAGCGCGAGTGGTGGACGGCTCTACGAGCAGTACTTC
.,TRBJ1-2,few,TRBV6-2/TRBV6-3,CASSYSPKRGYTF,TGTGCCAGCAGTTACTCGCCTAAGCGTGGCTACACCTTC